Given below is one T cell receptor beta chain in context. This table comes from immunoSEQ multiplex PCR, and its TCRdb copy is limited to in-frame clones, with some not included. The table records hundreds of thousands of clones, 75% to 90% of them present only once. This sample is drawn from a study of blood T cell repertoires in COVID-19. CDR1 and CDR2 from the germline V gene are LNHNV and YYDKDF (reference sequence). The germline V and J ends were trimmed by 0 bases and 4 bases, with 13 bases remaining between them. CDR3 size: 16 residues. The chain combines TRBV15 with TRBJ2-4; a weak D match, TRBD1 (6 bases). The sequence derives from a woman under 40 with acute or convalescent COVID-19. Sequenced material: peripheral blood. The chain's CDR3 is CATSRDFGGTKNIQYF. The CDR3 region has the DNA TGTGCCACCAGCAGAGATTTTGGGGGCACGAAAAACATTCAGTACTTC.